The rows below give T cell receptor beta chains drawn from one sample of a study of human T cells and chemical hapten exposure. TCRdb redid the calling of the RACE reads with MiXCR, one entry per CDR3 protein. The sample has 350,000 to 400,000 distinct CDR3 sequences; approximately 5.1% are singletons. The sample was whole blood, taken in connection with sensitization to the hapten diphenylcyclopropenone (DPC). All receptors derive from a woman aged 45-59 years with alopecia areata. Some clones in this sample may be carry-over from other donors' samples. The CDR3 runs from the conserved cysteine through the conserved F or W. Each record gives: J gene, V gene, CDR3 protein.

J: TRBJ1-1
V: TRBV2
CDR3: CASSLPSQGALNTEAFF

J: TRBJ1-4
V: TRBV27
CDR3: CASRGSGSEKLFF

J: TRBJ2-7
V: TRBV7-9
CDR3: CASSPGPPEQYF

J: TRBJ1-1
V: TRBV6-6
CDR3: CASSQRTENTEAFF

J: TRBJ1-1
V: TRBV6-2/TRBV6-3
CDR3: CASSRQGGPTEAFF

J: TRBJ1-1
V: TRBV10-3
CDR3: CAISELTEAFF

J: TRBJ2-3
V: TRBV28
CDR3: CASSRFGTSASTDTQYF

J: TRBJ2-3
V: TRBV18
CDR3: CASSPRQGNTDTQYF

J: TRBJ1-6
V: TRBV2
CDR3: CASSELGGSPLHF

J: TRBJ1-3
V: TRBV7-2
CDR3: CASSHRDSRNTIYF

J: TRBJ2-5
V: TRBV10-2
CDR3: CASSGGLRGPLQETQYF

J: TRBJ2-5
V: TRBV21-1
CDR3: CASSQGLQRRETQYF

J: TRBJ2-7
V: TRBV10-3
CDR3: CAISPGTDYEQYF

J: TRBJ1-1
V: TRBV3-1
CDR3: CASSLTRKAGTEAFF

J: TRBJ2-7
V: TRBV6-2/TRBV6-3
CDR3: CASSTDRGVYEQYF

J: TRBJ2-7
V: TRBV25-1
CDR3: CASSPPGVRSYEQYF

J: TRBJ2-3
V: TRBV4-1
CDR3: CASSQATGTGSTDTQYF

J: TRBJ2-7
V: TRBV28
CDR3: CASRTVSYEQYF

J: TRBJ2-1
V: TRBV6-5
CDR3: CASSYGWAGEQFF

J: TRBJ2-5
V: TRBV27
CDR3: CASSLTAYQETQYF

J: TRBJ1-1
V: TRBV4-1
CDR3: CASSQDRGAEAFF

J: TRBJ2-2
V: TRBV19
CDR3: CASSIVQGVTGELFF

J: TRBJ2-3
V: TRBV10-2
CDR3: CASSETASSTDTQYF

J: TRBJ2-3
V: TRBV5-5
CDR3: CASSQFTGTDTDTQYF

J: TRBJ2-3
V: TRBV5-6
CDR3: CASSLTGTQEDTQYF

J: TRBJ2-3
V: TRBV29-1
CDR3: CSVGEGGVTDTQYF

J: TRBJ1-6
V: TRBV12-3/TRBV12-4
CDR3: CASSPGQGPLALHF

J: TRBJ1-2
V: TRBV10-3
CDR3: CAISEGSYGYTF

J: TRBJ2-1
V: TRBV29-1
CDR3: CSAGLGAGRTDEQFF

J: TRBJ2-2
V: TRBV20-1
CDR3: CSARVLGLASGELFF

J: TRBJ2-3
V: TRBV7-3
CDR3: CASSPGGSTDTQYF

J: TRBJ2-2
V: TRBV5-1
CDR3: CASRVGTVNTGELFF

J: TRBJ2-2
V: TRBV3-1
CDR3: CASSPKLTGELFF

J: TRBJ1-2
V: TRBV20-1
CDR3: CSARDKGRAIYGYTF